This T cell receptor (beta chain) was obtained from a study of early T cells in non-severe SARS-CoV-2 infection. Looking at the study overall: Chains were not paired, and sequencing was done on bulk RNA from unsorted whole blood. General study results and limits: Anti-spike CD8 responses were favored by VDJdb matching, which missed private and CD4 specificities.

Molecules of cDNA were individually given unique molecular identifiers that were attached to them. TCRdb itself ran the 5' RACE reads through MiXCR, one entry per CDR3 protein. This table holds tens of thousands of distinct CDR3 sequences, around 6% found once. Many counts were recorded for this clonotype. Its antigen is not identified. V was shortened by 0 bases and J by 8 bases, with 8 bases between the two germline ends. CDR3 length: 14 amino acids. Germline assignment: CDR1 ENHRY and CDR2 SYGVKD. V usage is TRBV10-3 and J usage is TRBJ1-6; tentative D call: TRBD1 (6 bases). The sequencing input was whole blood. The receptor was isolated from an adult who was a healthcare worker with PCR-confirmed SARS-CoV-2 infection or an uninfected control (not recorded which). In nucleotides, the CDR3 is TGTGCCATCAGTGAGTCGGCAGGGGATTCACCCCTCCACTTT. This encodes CAISESAGDSPLHF.